What follows are 18 T cell receptor beta chains derived from one specimen sequenced in a study of blood T cell repertoires in COVID-19. TCRdb keeps only in-frame clones here, not all; method: immunoSEQ multiplex PCR. This sample has tens of thousands of clones, with approximately 89% found just once. Material for sequencing was peripheral blood. Receptors originate from a human donor with active COVID-19. The donor label of this sample is uncertain.

This clone was detected only once. The rearrangement uses TRBV25-1 and TRBJ2-3; D might be TRBD1 (5 bases). Trimming took off 4 bases at V and 2 bases at J, with 16 bases between the two ends. CDR3 length: 16 amino acids. CDR1 is MGHDK, CDR2 SYGVNS, per germline. The CDR3 DNA sequence: TGTGCCAGCAGTGCCCTTCGAAAGGGGTCCACAGATACGCAGTATTTT. As protein: CASSALRKGSTDTQYF.

The chain joins TRBV12-3 or TRBV12-4 to TRBJ2-7, with 7 bases matching TRBD1. V shed 6 bases, J shed 5 bases, and the junction held 7 bases outside the gene matches. The CDR3 has 13 amino acids. CDR3 sequence reads: CASSGSDRNEQYF. Written as DNA, the CDR3 is TGTGCCAGCAGCGGATCGGACAGGAACGAGCAGTACTTC.

The V and J genes are TRBV28 and TRBJ1-1; D is uncertain. The CDR3 covers 13 residues. In germline, CDR1 is MDHEN, CDR2 SYDVKM. The V and J ends lost 3 bases and 2 bases respectively, with 7 bases between them. DNA for the CDR3: TGTGCCAGCAGTTTCGATCTAAACACTGAAGCTTTCTTT. It specifies CASSFDLNTEAFF.

This chain links TRBV15 with TRBJ2-1; unclear D gene. CDR3 length equals 16 residues. Trimming took 0 bases from V and 10 from J, leaving 19 bases between them. Germline values: CDR1 LNHNV, CDR2 YYDKDF (reference sequence). CDR3 DNA: TGTGCCACCAGCAGAGATGTATCAGGAACCCAATGGGAGCAGTTCTTC. It yields the protein CATSRDVSGTQWEQFF.

The V call is TRBV28, the J call TRBJ2-7; tentatively, D is TRBD1 (6 bases). The V and J ends lost 5 bases and 9 bases respectively, with 26 bases between them. The CDR3 has 16 amino acids. Germline CDR1 and CDR2: MDHEN and SYDVKM. The CDR3 region is CASSRADLGPTGWQYF. CDR3 bases: TGTGCCAGCAGTCGAGCTGATCTTGGCCCGACAGGATGGCAGTACTTC.

The chain has TRBV5-1 and TRBJ1-2; TRBD1 agrees at 7 bases. Germline CDR1 SGHRS, CDR2 YFSETQ. J was trimmed by 4 bases and V by 5 bases; bases with no gene match: 5. The CDR3 consists of 13 residues. The CDR3: CASSLGTVYGYTF. CDR3 sequence (DNA): TGCGCCAGCAGTCTTGGGACAGTCTATGGCTACACCTTC.

The CDR3 nucleotides are TGTGCCAGCTCACCTCTGGGACTAGCGGTCCACAATGAGCAGTTCTTC. It yields the protein CASSPLGLAVHNEQFF. The chain recombines TRBV18 with TRBJ2-1; 11 nucleotides agree with TRBD2. With V trimmed by 3 bases and J by 5 bases, 6 bases remained unmatched. CDR1 is KGHSH and CDR2 is LQKENI in the germline V gene. The CDR3 spans 16 residues.

This clone was found once. CDR3 coding DNA: TGTGCCAGCAGCTTAGCGGGGCAGGGGGCCGGTGAGCAGTTCTTC. Amino acids: CASSLAGQGAGEQFF. The chain joins TRBV7-2 to TRBJ2-1; 8 bases are shared with TRBD1. Germline CDR1 SGHTA, CDR2 FQGNSA. There are 15 residues in the CDR3. The V gene end was trimmed by 0 bases and the J gene end by 9 bases; junction bases not matched to a gene: 7.

J is TRBJ1-1 and V is TRBV3-1 (or the pseudogene TRBV3-2), with 11 nucleotides matching TRBD1. Per germline, CDR1 LGHDT and CDR2 YNNKEL (reference sequence). The length of the CDR3 is 16 residues. The J segment lost 10 bases and the V segment lost 2 bases, leaving 12 bases of the junction unmatched. CDR3 coding DNA: TGTGCCAGCAGCCAATACGGGACAGGGGGAAAACTGGGAGCTTTCTTT. Translation: CASSQYGTGGKLGAFF.

The V gene is TRBV6-5, the J gene TRBJ1-6, with D unresolved. V gave up 2 bases and J gave up 9 bases, with 11 bases separating them. The CDR3 sequence is 14 residues long. Germline V gene lookup returns CDR1 MNHEY and CDR2 SVGAGI. CDR3 sequence (DNA): TGTGCCAGCAGTTACCAGGCGCGGGGTTCACCCCTCCACTTT. This gives the protein CASSYQARGSPLHF.

This chain connects TRBV5-1 to TRBJ2-3; 7 bases are a match to TRBD1. Germline V gene sequence: CDR1 SGHRS, CDR2 YFSETQ. J lost 3 bases, V lost 0 bases, and 1 base had no gene match. The CDR3 runs to 14 residues. DNA of the CDR3: TGCGCCAGCAGCTTGGGGGACAGAACAGATACGCAGTATTTT. Translated: CASSLGDRTDTQYF.

This clone has only one observation. The chain combines TRBV2 with TRBJ1-4; TRBD1 matches 7 bases. The J segment lost 7 bases and the V segment lost 6 bases, leaving 5 bases of the junction unmatched. The CDR3 is 13 residues long. CDR1 and CDR2 (germline): SNHLY, FYNNEI. As DNA, the CDR3 is TGTGCCAGCAGGACAGGGTTAACTGAAAAACTGTTTTTT. The encoded protein is CASRTGLTEKLFF.

V and J are TRBV20-1 and TRBJ2-3, with D maybe TRBD2 (5 bases). The CDR3 has 15 residues. Per germline, CDR1 DFQATT and CDR2 SNEGSKA (reference sequence). The V end was cut by 3 bases, the J end by 6 bases, with 19 bases between. CDR3 region: CSASRQPSSGDTQYF. The DNA of the CDR3 is TGCAGTGCTAGTCGCCAGCCGAGTTCGGGGGATACGCAGTATTTT.

V is TRBV5-1 and J is TRBJ2-7; 7 positions agree with TRBD2. CDR1 SGHRS and CDR2 YFSETQ come from the germline V gene. There are 16 residues in the CDR3. V shed 0 bases and J 1 base; nucleotides not matched to a gene: 7. The chain's CDR3 is CASSLAGGFGSYEQYF. DNA for the CDR3: TGCGCCAGCAGCTTGGCCGGGGGGTTTGGGTCCTACGAGCAGTACTTC.

V usage is TRBV4-1 and J usage is TRBJ1-1; D uncertain. The V gene's germline CDR1 is MGHRA and CDR2 YSYEKL. This CDR3 has 14 residues. The germline V and J ends were trimmed by 0 bases and 3 bases, with 8 bases remaining between them. The DNA of the CDR3 is TGCGCCAGCAGCCAAGATGCGGCGTACACTGAAGCTTTCTTT. Amino acid sequence: CASSQDAAYTEAFF.

The DNA of the CDR3 is TGTGCCAGCAGCAGGCGAACCGGGACAGGGGGTCCCAACTATGGCTACACCTTC. Translation: CASSRRTGTGGPNYGYTF. The chain uses TRBV21-1 and TRBJ1-2; the DNA was not compared with TRBD1, the D call given in the table. TRBV21-1 is flagged as a pseudogene. The CDR3 extends over 18 amino acids.

V gene TRBV2 combines with J gene TRBJ2-7, with 8 bases identical to TRBD2. Germline-derived CDR1 and CDR2 are SNHLY and FYNNEI. V lost 6 bases to trimming and J lost 2 bases; unmatched junction nucleotides: 6. The CDR3 has 14 residues. The CDR3 is CASSLSAGAYEQYF. CDR3 bases: TGTGCCAGCAGCCTCTCAGCGGGGGCCTACGAGCAGTACTTC.

The CDR3 here is CASSLSTSGGGDTQYF. In DNA form, the CDR3 reads TGTGCCAGCAGTTTAAGCACTAGCGGGGGAGGGGATACGCAGTATTTT. This sequence joins TRBV28 and TRBJ2-3, with 11 bases fitting TRBD2. The junction had 7 bases not matched to a gene; V was cut back by 2 bases and J by 6 bases. Germline CDR1 MDHEN, CDR2 SYDVKM. The CDR3 is made up of 16 amino acids.